Reported below is one T cell receptor (beta chain). Antigen specificity is unknown. The data stem from a study of cytomegalovirus exposure and HLA in healthy donors. Study outcomes and limitations: Earlier analysis yielded a pattern in which most TCR beta V segments were productive about 90% or about 30% of the time. Solely CMV serostatus was available to characterize immune exposure. Later analysis placed DRB1 highest and HLA-C lowest in TCR association rates, which differed by HLA locus. More clonal expansion characterized HLA-associated TCR beta chains than equally common others in a later analysis.

PCR involved 60 Vbeta and 13 Jbeta primers. TCRdb's copy holds only in-frame clones and misses some; the assay was immunoSEQ multiplex PCR. Of about 160,000 clones in the sample, roughly 70% were seen once. Germline V gene sequence: CDR1 SGDLS, CDR2 YYNGEE. Between the trimmed V and J ends, which lost 0 bases and 6 bases, there was a span of 9 bases. There are 13 residues in the CDR3. The receptor's source is a man aged 40-50 years in good health and CMV-seropositive. V usage is TRBV9 and J usage is TRBJ1-2, with D unclear. Sequences were obtained from PBMCs. Here the CDR3 DNA reads TGTGCCAGCAGCGTAGCCCCCGGGGATGGCTACACCTTC. The encoded protein is CASSVAPGDGYTF. The full variable domain, in which reference TRBV9 and TRBJ1-2 provide the parts outside the CDR3, is DSGVTQTPKHLITATGQRVTLRCSPRSGDLSVYWYQQSLDQGLQFLIQYYNGEERAKGNILERFSAQQFPDLHSELNLSSLELGDSALYFCASSVAPGDGYTFGSGTRLTVV.